Following are 20 T cell receptor beta chains from one sample sequenced in a study of T cells in Graves' hyperthyroidism and ophthalmopathy. The TCR beta CDR3 regions underwent amplification using RNA transcripts as the source. The TCR CDR3 first-round RT-PCR relied on the HTBI primer set. Each CDR3 protein is one row after TCRdb ran MiXCR on the multiplex PCR reads. The sample shows 350,000 to 400,000 distinct CDR3 sequences, 19% of them seen only once. Input material: blood. The receptors stem from a woman aged 18-29 years with Graves' hyperthyroidism.

This clonotype has ten or more counts. The rearrangement uses TRBV2 and TRBJ2-7; D unclear. The CDR3 contains 13 residues. V was trimmed by 6 bases and J by 6 bases, leaving 15 bases between them. CDR1 SNHLY and CDR2 FYNNEI come from the germline V gene. CDR3 sequence: CASSEVTISEQYF. The CDR3 region has the DNA TGTGCCAGCAGCGAGGTCACTATCTCCGAGCAGTACTTC.

This clonotype turned up a few times. V and J are TRBV6-2 or TRBV6-3 and TRBJ1-5; tentatively, D is TRBD1 (5 bases). CDR3 length: 18 amino acids. Trimming shortened V by 2 bases and J by 0 bases, and 17 bases separated the two germline ends. Germline lookup yields CDR1 MNHEY and CDR2 SVGEGT. The CDR3 coding sequence is TGTGCCAGCAGTTACCGGCAGGGTTACTCCTATAGCAATCAGCCCCAGCATTTT. Protein: CASSYRQGYSYSNQPQHF.

The rearrangement links TRBV9 to TRBJ2-7, with D unresolved. V was trimmed by 0 bases and J by 0 bases, leaving 13 bases between them. CDR3 length equals 16 residues. The germline V gene encodes CDR1 SGDLS and CDR2 YYNGEE. The CDR3 DNA sequence: TGTGCCAGCAGCGTAGGTAGCAGTACAAACTCCTACGAGCAGTACTTC. Encoded protein: CASSVGSSTNSYEQYF. The whole variable domain, remainder taken from reference TRBV9 and TRBJ2-7, is DSGVTQTPKHLITATGQRVTLRCSPRSGDLSVYWYQQSLDQGLQFLIQYYNGEERAKGNILERFSAQQFPDLHSELNLSSLELGDSALYFCASSVGSSTNSYEQYFGPGTRLTVT.

This clonotype has at least ten counts. The V and J genes are TRBV7-9 and TRBJ1-2; D is uncertain. Germline CDR1 is SEHNR and CDR2 is FQNEAQ (reference sequence). The CDR3 extends over 14 amino acids. Deletions cut 0 bases from V and 2 bases from J, with 7 bases between. CDR3 coding DNA: TGTGCCAGCAGCTTAGCCGGGTTGAACTATGGCTACACCTTC. Its protein product is CASSLAGLNYGYTF.

This clonotype was counted a few times. This chain joins TRBV9 and TRBJ1-6; D is perhaps TRBD1 (5 bases). V was pared by 4 bases and J by 11 bases, with 16 bases between. In germline, CDR1 is SGDLS, CDR2 YYNGEE. The CDR3 runs to 14 residues. As DNA, the CDR3 is TGTGCCAGCAGCACCGGGACCCTCGGCACACCCCTCCACTTT. It codes for CASSTGTLGTPLHF. The complete variable domain, with remaining parts taken from reference TRBV9 and TRBJ1-6, reads DSGVTQTPKHLITATGQRVTLRCSPRSGDLSVYWYQQSLDQGLQFLIQYYNGEERAKGNILERFSAQQFPDLHSELNLSSLELGDSALYFCASSTGTLGTPLHFGNGTRLTVT.

This clonotype was counted ten times or more. The chain has TRBV6-5 and TRBJ2-5; 10 positions match TRBD2. J was trimmed by 1 base and V by 1 base; bases with no gene match: 3. Germline V CDR1 and CDR2: MNHEY, SVGAGI. The CDR3 covers 16 residues. CDR3 DNA sequence: TGTGCCAGCAGTTACTGGTCTAGCGGGGGCCAAGAGACCCAGTACTTC. Its translation is CASSYWSSGGQETQYF.

This clonotype was picked up many times. V usage is TRBV19 and J usage is TRBJ1-1, with 7 bases aligning to TRBD1. There are 14 residues in the CDR3. The germline V gene encodes CDR1 LNHDA and CDR2 SQIVND (reference sequence). The J segment lost 5 bases and the V segment lost 3 bases, leaving 6 bases of the junction unmatched. This chain's CDR3 is CASSMQGVGTEAFF. The CDR3 nucleotides are TGTGCCAGTAGTATGCAGGGGGTAGGGACTGAAGCTTTCTTT.

This clonotype was seen at least ten times. The rearrangement joins TRBV5-1 to TRBJ2-7; unclear D gene. V lost 0 bases, J lost 2 bases, and 9 bases lay in between. This CDR3 has 14 residues. The germline V gene has CDR1 SGHRS and CDR2 YFSETQ. The CDR3 loop reads CASSLVERTYEQYF. CDR3 coding DNA: TGCGCCAGCAGCTTGGTGGAGCGAACCTACGAGCAGTACTTC.

This clonotype came up many times. V is TRBV19 and J is TRBJ1-5; D unresolved. Between the trimmed V and J ends, which lost 0 bases and 5 bases, there was a span of 14 bases. The CDR3 length is 16 residues. The germline CDR1 and CDR2 sequences are LNHDA and SQIVND (reference sequence). The CDR3 bases are TGTGCCAGTAGTATAGATCATCGGGCAGTCGATCAGCCCCAGCATTTT. Translating gives CASSIDHRAVDQPQHF.

V is TRBV2 and J is TRBJ2-5; D may be TRBD1 or TRBD2 (5 bases each). Germline-derived CDR1 and CDR2 are SNHLY and FYNNEI. Trimming stripped 4 bases from V and 2 bases from J, with 11 bases between. The CDR3 is 14 residues long. In nucleotides, the CDR3 is TGTGCCAGCAGTGGTTGGGACCGTCAAGAGACCCAGTACTTC. Protein product: CASSGWDRQETQYF. The variable domain in full, completed from reference TRBV2 and TRBJ2-5, reads EPEVTQTPSHQVTQMGQEVILRCVPISNHLYFYWYRQILGQKVEFLVSFYNNEISEKSEIFDDQFSVERPDGSNFTLKIRSTKLEDSAMYFCASSGWDRQETQYFGPGTRLLVL.

Ten or more counts support this clonotype. The CDR3, as DNA: TGTGCCAGCCGTCGCGGACTGAACACTGAAGCTTTCTTT. It codes for CASRRGLNTEAFF. The V gene is TRBV28, the J gene TRBJ1-1, with no clear D. The CDR3 totals 13 residues. V was cut by 8 bases and J by 0 bases, with 10 bases left in between. Germline assignment: CDR1 MDHEN and CDR2 SYDVKM. Using reference TRBV28 and TRBJ1-1 for the parts outside the CDR3, the full variable domain is DVKVTQSSRYLVKRTGEKVFLECVQDMDHENMFWYRQDPGLGLRLIYFSYDVKMKEKGDIPEGYSVSREKKERFSLILESASTNQTSMYLCASRRGLNTEAFFGQGTRLTVV.

This clonotype was seen ten or more times. The gene calls are TRBV2 and TRBJ2-5; 7 bases align to TRBD2. Per the germline V gene, CDR1 is SNHLY and CDR2 is FYNNEI. V lost 1 base to trimming and J lost 6 bases; unmatched junction nucleotides: 5. The CDR3 spans 14 residues. Written as DNA, the CDR3 is TGTGCCAGCAGTGAAGGGGAGGGTCGGAAGACCCAGTACTTC. The encoded protein is CASSEGEGRKTQYF.

In its sample, this clonotype was seen many times. The chain joins TRBV12-3 or TRBV12-4 to TRBJ2-3, with 7 positions matching TRBD1. J gave up 6 bases and V 5 bases, and 8 bases lay outside the gene matches. The CDR3 loop spans 14 amino acids. CDR3 residues: CASSRDSRSDTQYF. The CDR3 DNA is TGTGCCAGCAGTCGGGACAGTCGAAGCGATACGCAGTATTTT.

The genes are TRBV3-1 and TRBJ1-1, with a weak D call TRBD1 (6 bases). Germline-derived CDR1 and CDR2 are LGHDT and YNNKEL (reference sequence). The CDR3 loop spans 14 amino acids. V was trimmed by 3 bases and J by 10 bases, leaving 18 bases between them. In DNA, the CDR3 is TGTGCCAGCAGCCAGGATGACAGGCGACCTGGAGCTTTCTTT. Translation gives CASSQDDRRPGAFF. Variable domain in full (rest from reference TRBV3-1 and TRBJ1-1): DTAVSQTPKYLVTQMGNDKSIKCEQNLGHDTMYWYKQDSKKFLKIMFSYNNKELIINETVPNRFSPKSPDKAHLNLHINSLELGDSAVYFCASSQDDRRPGAFFGQGTRLTVV.

On this clonotype: This may arise from a read error, as a much more abundant clone is one base away. The V and J genes are TRBV4-1 and TRBJ2-7; no reliable D call. Germline lookup yields CDR1 MGHRA and CDR2 YSYEKL. The CDR3 covers 15 residues. CDR3 protein: CASSQDPAGSYDQYF. The CDR3 nucleotides are TGCGCCAGCAGCCAAGATCCGGCAGGTTCCTACGATCAGTACTTC.

In its sample, this clonotype was seen many times. This sequence joins TRBV12-3 or TRBV12-4 and TRBJ1-3; perhaps TRBD1 as D (5 bases). V was clipped by 5 bases and J by 0 bases, with 17 bases between them. The CDR3 totals 17 residues. The DNA of the CDR3 is TGTGCCAGCAGTGAACGTAGGGGACCCTTCTCTGGAAACACCATATATTTT. Its protein product is CASSERRGPFSGNTIYF.

DNA for the CDR3: TGTGCCAGCAGACGTGGGACAGGGGGCTATGGCTACACCTTC. Translated, it gives CASRRGTGGYGYTF. This rearrangement joins TRBV2 to TRBJ1-2; TRBD1 aligns across 11 bases. After removal of 6 bases from V and 4 bases from J, the junction contained 4 bases not matched to a gene. The CDR3 has 14 amino acids. Germline V gene sequence: CDR1 SNHLY, CDR2 FYNNEI.

Many counts were recorded for this clonotype. The genes are TRBV6-4 and TRBJ1-5; D remains ambiguous. This CDR3 comprises 14 residues. The V end was cut by 0 bases, the J end by 6 bases, with 9 bases between. Germline values: CDR1 MRHNA, CDR2 SNTAGT. The CDR3 is CASSDSSGSQPQHF. The CDR3 DNA reads as TGTGCCAGCAGTGACTCGAGCGGGAGTCAGCCCCAGCATTTT.

In its sample, this clonotype was seen a few times. The V and J genes are TRBV20-1 and TRBJ2-2; D may be TRBD1 or TRBD2 (5 bases each). The CDR3 loop spans 13 amino acids. V was shortened by 3 bases and J by 4 bases, with 9 bases between the two germline ends. CDR1 is DFQATT, CDR2 SNEGSKA, per germline (reference sequence). The CDR3 DNA sequence: TGCAGTGCTAGGGGGACGGCCACCGGGGAGCTGTTTTTT. Translated, it gives CSARGTATGELFF.

This clonotype was counted only a few times. This chain links TRBV6-1 with TRBJ2-1; 13 positions agree with TRBD2. The germline V gene has CDR1 MNHNS and CDR2 SASEGT. The CDR3 runs 18 residues. V was pared by 6 bases and J by 0 bases, with 8 bases of the junction left unmatched. The CDR3 DNA follows: TGTGCCAGCAGACGGACTAGCGGGGGACCAAGCTCCTACAATGAGCAGTTCTTC. Its translation is CASRRTSGGPSSYNEQFF.